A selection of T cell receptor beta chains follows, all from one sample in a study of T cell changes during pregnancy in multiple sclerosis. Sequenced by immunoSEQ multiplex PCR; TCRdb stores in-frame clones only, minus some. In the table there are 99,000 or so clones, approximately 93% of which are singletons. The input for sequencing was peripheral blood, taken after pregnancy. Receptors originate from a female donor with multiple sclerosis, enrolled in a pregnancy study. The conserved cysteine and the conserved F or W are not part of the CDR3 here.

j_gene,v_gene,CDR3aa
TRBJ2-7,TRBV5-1,ASSLGTGRTYEQY
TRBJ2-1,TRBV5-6,ASSLGASNEQF
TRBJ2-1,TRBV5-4,ASSFGQGRYNEQF
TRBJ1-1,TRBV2,ASSLHSINTEAF
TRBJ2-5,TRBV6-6,ASVGTGEETQY
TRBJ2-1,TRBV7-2,ASSSGGRGFNEQF
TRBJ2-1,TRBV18,ASSPSTLRQSEQF
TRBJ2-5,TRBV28,ASSFWTGGLQETQY
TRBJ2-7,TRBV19,ASSIVASGASGYEQY
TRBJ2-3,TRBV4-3,ASSPGTGYGDTQY
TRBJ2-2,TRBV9,ASSSDMDTGELF
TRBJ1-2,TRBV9,ASSPRGALT
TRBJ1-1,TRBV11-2,ASSLSRTGLFEAF
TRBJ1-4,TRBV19,ASSIGGEKLF
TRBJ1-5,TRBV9,ASSPSDRVSQPQH
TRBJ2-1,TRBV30,ARKQGHEQF
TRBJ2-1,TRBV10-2,ASSERLGRSEQF
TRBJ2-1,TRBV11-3,ASSPRGSNEQF
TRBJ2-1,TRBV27,ASTPGQGFNEQF
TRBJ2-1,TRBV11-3,ASSLMTGPGNEQF
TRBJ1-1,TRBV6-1,ASSGPGGWTEAF
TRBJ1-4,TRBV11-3,ASSLRDRTEEKLF
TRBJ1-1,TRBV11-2,ASSFAGEGEAF
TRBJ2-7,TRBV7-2,ASSLGLNEQY
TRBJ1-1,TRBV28,ASSTTGRTEAF
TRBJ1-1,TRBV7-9,ASSLASGRTEAF
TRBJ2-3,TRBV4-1,ASSQEVAGFKY
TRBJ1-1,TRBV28,ASRTDSGDLGAF
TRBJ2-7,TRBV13,ASSLGTSQWVQY
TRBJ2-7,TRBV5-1,ASSWAGTEYEQY
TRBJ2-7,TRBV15,ATSPSGTGYEQY
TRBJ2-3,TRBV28,ASLPDSEDTQY
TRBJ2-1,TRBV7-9,ASQREGLYNEQF
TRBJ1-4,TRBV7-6,ASSARTVSEKLF
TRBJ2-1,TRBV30,AWSVLAGGPYEQF
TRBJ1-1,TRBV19,ASRGMNTEAF
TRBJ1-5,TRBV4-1,ASSQDWVRGDQPQH
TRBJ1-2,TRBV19,ASSIDSSGSYGYT
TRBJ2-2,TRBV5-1,ASREIGTGELF
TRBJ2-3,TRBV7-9,ASSALTADTQY
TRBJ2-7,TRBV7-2,ASSSGQTYEQY
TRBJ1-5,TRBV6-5,ASRGGTGINQPQH
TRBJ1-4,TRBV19,ASSGRRATNEKLF
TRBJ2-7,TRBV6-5,ASSYERSSGSYEQY
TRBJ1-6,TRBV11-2,ASSVRDRDSPLH
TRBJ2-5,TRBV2,ASSERLETQY
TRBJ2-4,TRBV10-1,ASSKIPGTSGVTKNIQY
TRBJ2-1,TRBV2,AIILAGGPEQF
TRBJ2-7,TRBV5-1,ASSWNPIQEFDYEQY
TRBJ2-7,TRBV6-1,ASSESATGIWEQY
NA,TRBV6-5,ASSALGVYEQY
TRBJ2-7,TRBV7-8,ASSLEEQATYEQY